This T cell receptor beta chain emerged from a study of PD-1 blockade in classical Hodgkin lymphoma. Study conclusions and caveats: Complete responders entered with baseline diversity on par with newly diagnosed patients, the results showed. Newly diagnosed patients had baseline TCR diversity that was reportedly lower than that of healthy donors.

Time point indicated: cycle 4 day 1 (C4D1), after five to seven weeks of nivolumab. Each patient experienced a relapse that followed autologous stem cell transplantation, and brentuximab vedotin exposure varied. Clones were read by immunoSEQ multiplex PCR, and TCRdb kept only the in-frame ones, dropping some. Of approximately 22,000 clones listed, over 60% are singletons. About this clone itself: Antigen: not known.

The germline gives CDR1 MNHEY, CDR2 SMNVEV (reference sequence). The junction had 5 bases not matched to a gene; V was cut back by 6 bases and J by 6 bases. The CDR3 is 15 amino acids. The source was peripheral blood mononuclear cells (PBMCs), collected before the fourth cycle of nivolumab. The TCR was taken from a human donor with classical Hodgkin lymphoma. The J gene is TRBJ2-1, the V gene TRBV27; 13 nucleotides agree with TRBD2. CDR3 nucleotides: TGTGCCAGCAGCCTGGGACTAGCGGGAACCAATGAGCAGTTCTTC. Its protein product is CASSLGLAGTNEQFF.